The 13 T cell receptor beta chains below come from one sample, sequenced in a study of blood T cell repertoires in COVID-19. The protocol was immunoSEQ multiplex PCR, while the TCRdb copy is restricted to in-frame clones and leaves out a portion. The sample carries approximately 66,000 clones, 73% recorded once. The sample taken for sequencing was peripheral blood. The receptors here all came from a man in his 60s with acute or convalescent COVID-19.

The V gene is TRBV29-1, the J gene TRBJ1-2; D ambiguous. The germline gives CDR1 SQVTM, CDR2 ANQGSEA. The CDR3 runs to 10 residues. Between the trimmed V and J ends, which lost 5 bases and 7 bases, there was a span of 8 bases. The CDR3 here is CSVQTGGYTF. The CDR3 DNA reads TGCAGCGTTCAAACGGGTGGCTACACCTTC.

The genes are TRBV15 and TRBJ2-5; 7 bases are shared with TRBD1. This CDR3 contains 15 residues. With V trimmed by 1 base and J by 4 bases, 6 bases remained unmatched. Germline CDR1 and CDR2: LNHNV and YYDKDF (reference sequence). CDR3 region: CATSRVRTGGETQYF. CDR3 sequence (DNA): TGTGCCACCAGCAGAGTCCGGACAGGCGGAGAGACCCAGTACTTC.

This chain links TRBV2 with TRBJ1-6; weak D call: TRBD1 (6 bases). Germline V CDR1 and CDR2: SNHLY, FYNNEI. V dropped 0 bases and J dropped 13 bases, with 19 bases sitting between them. The CDR3 extends over 16 amino acids. CDR3 bases: TGTGCCAGCAGTGAAGCGCTTCAGGGGATGGGGAAGCCCCTCCACTTT. Its protein product is CASSEALQGMGKPLHF.

This clone occurred a few times. The chain has TRBV12-5 and TRBJ2-7, with TRBD2 identical over 9 bases. With V trimmed by 5 bases and J by 0 bases, 8 bases remained unmatched. This CDR3 spans 16 amino acids. Looked up from germline, CDR1 is LGHNT and CDR2 is FRNRAP. In DNA form, the CDR3 reads TGTGCTAGTGGTCCATCCGATAGCGGGAGCTCCTACGAGCAGTACTTC. Its protein product is CASGPSDSGSSYEQYF.

The rearrangement uses TRBV7-9 and TRBJ2-1; TRBD2 matches 10 bases. Trimming cost V 0 bases and J 0 bases; bases outside gene matches: 8. This CDR3 spans 19 amino acids. Germline loops: CDR1 SEHNR, CDR2 FQNEAQ (reference sequence). CDR3 DNA: TGTGCCAGCAGCTTAGCGAAAACTAGCGGGGTTAGCTCCTACAATGAGCAGTTCTTC. Translated, it gives CASSLAKTSGVSSYNEQFF.

The chain joins TRBV6-5 to TRBJ1-1; TRBD1 matches at 10 bases. V lost 7 bases and J lost 0; bases outside the gene matches: 5. The germline gives CDR1 MNHEY, CDR2 SVGAGI. The CDR3 runs 15 residues. The CDR3 DNA follows: TGTGCCAGCAAATGGGACAGGGGAATGAACACTGAAGCTTTCTTT. Its protein product is CASKWDRGMNTEAFF.

The chain has TRBV2 and TRBJ2-7; D remains unclear. This CDR3 contains 14 residues. Trimming cost V 6 bases and J 3 bases, with 15 bases left between them. CDR1 and CDR2 (germline): SNHLY, FYNNEI. CDR3 DNA sequence: TGTGCCAGCAGGGCAGGCGTCTCCTTCTACGAGCAGTACTTC. This translates into CASRAGVSFYEQYF.

This chain links TRBV9 with TRBJ1-6, with a weak D call TRBD1 (5 bases). The CDR3 sequence is 13 residues long. Germline V gene lookup returns CDR1 SGDLS and CDR2 YYNGEE. V lost 2 bases to trimming and J lost 7 bases, with 7 bases between them. Here the CDR3 reads CASSVGGNSPLHF. The DNA of the CDR3 is TGTGCCAGCAGCGTTGGGGGGAATTCACCCCTCCACTTT.

This chain joins TRBV7-5 and TRBJ2-7; the table gives TRBD1 as D, unverified against the DNA. TRBV7-5 is listed as a pseudogene. The CDR3 is 17 residues long. CDR3 nucleotides: TGTGTCAGAAGCGGCTGTAGTGACCCAGGGGGGCATTACGAGCAGTACGTC. Translation gives CVRSGCSDPGGHYEQYV.

The chain links TRBV9 to TRBJ2-7; 7 positions match TRBD1. The length of the CDR3 is 15 residues. CDR1 SGDLS and CDR2 YYNGEE come from the germline V gene. Unmatched junction bases numbered 5, after V lost 0 bases and J lost 2 bases. The CDR3 here is CASSVGIGTAYEQYF. CDR3 nucleotides: TGTGCCAGCAGCGTAGGGATCGGGACAGCCTACGAGCAGTACTTC.

The chain is built from TRBV9 and TRBJ1-2, with TRBD1 identical over 8 bases. The CDR3 length is 15 residues. The V segment lost 3 bases and the J segment 1 base; nucleotides outside the gene matches: 5. From germline, CDR1 is SGDLS and CDR2 YYNGEE. The CDR3 is CASSAGTGGNYGYTF. The CDR3 DNA is TGTGCCAGCAGCGCTGGGACAGGCGGTAACTATGGCTACACCTTC. Together with reference TRBV9 and TRBJ1-2, the CDR3 gives the full variable domain: DSGVTQTPKHLITATGQRVTLRCSPRSGDLSVYWYQQSLDQGLQFLIQYYNGEERAKGNILERFSAQQFPDLHSELNLSSLELGDSALYFCASSAGTGGNYGYTFGSGTRLTVV.

V usage is TRBV11-3 and J usage is TRBJ2-1, with 10 bases aligning to TRBD1. CDR1 is SGHNT and CDR2 is YENEEA in the germline V gene. J was trimmed by 2 bases and V by 5 bases; bases with no gene match: 3. The CDR3 is made up of 15 amino acids. Here the CDR3 reads CASSVGQGAYNEQFF. As DNA, the CDR3 is TGTGCCAGCAGCGTTGGACAGGGGGCCTACAATGAGCAGTTCTTC.

This sequence joins TRBV12-3 or TRBV12-4 and TRBJ2-7; possible D gene TRBD1, 6 bases. The V gene lost 8 bases and the J gene lost 0 bases, with 11 bases spanning the gap. CDR3 size: 13 residues. The chain's CDR3 is CASRAGASYEQYF. CDR3 bases: TGTGCCAGCCGCGCAGGGGCCTCCTACGAGCAGTACTTC.